These T cell receptor beta chains were read from a single sample in a study of T cell responses to AZD1222 COVID-19 vaccine. The protocol was immunoSEQ multiplex PCR, while the TCRdb copy is restricted to in-frame clones and leaves out a portion. The table lists some 96,000 clones, over 75% of them singletons. Sample: peripheral blood, taken on day 0 of AZD1222 vaccination. These receptors were obtained from an adult in good health. The CDR3 runs from the conserved cysteine through the conserved F or W. Each record gives: J gene, clone size, D gene, V gene, CDR3 protein, CDR3 DNA. The D gene is left open where the match is weak. Rows may omit the clone size; those that give it use once, few, many or a size class.

TRBJ2-1 | . | TRBD1 | TRBV30 | CAWDRDRGGYEQFF | TGTGCCTGGGACCGGGACAGGGGTGGCTATGAGCAGTTCTTC
TRBJ2-2 | . | . | TRBV3-1/TRBV3-2 | CASSRSTSTGELFF | TGTGCCAGCAGCCGAAGTACAAGCACCGGGGAGCTGTTTTTT
TRBJ1-2 | few | . | TRBV28 | CASSFRRDNYGYTF | TGTGCCAGCAGTTTTCGCAGGGATAACTATGGCTACACCTTC
TRBJ2-7 | . | TRBD1 | TRBV10-3 | CAISEQGALSYEQYF | TGTGCCATCAGTGAGCAGGGGGCCCTTTCCTACGAGCAGTACTTC
TRBJ2-7 | . | . | TRBV2 | CASSEEAGYYEQYF | TGTGCCAGCAGTGAAGAGGCGGGGTACTACGAGCAGTACTTC
TRBJ2-4 | . | TRBD2 | TRBV20-1 | CSASTSGAGIQYF | TGCAGTGCTAGTACTAGCGGGGCGGGCATTCAGTACTTC
TRBJ1-1 | once | TRBD1 | TRBV6-5 | CASSSGTGPQAFF | TGTGCCAGCAGTTCGGGGACAGGGCCGCAAGCTTTCTTT
TRBJ1-6 | once | . | TRBV30 | CAWRPRGNSALHF | TGTGCCTGGAGGCCGAGGGGGAATTCAGCCCTCCACTTT
TRBJ1-4 | . | . | TRBV7-9 | CASTQGSGKLFF | TGTGCCAGCACCCAGGGGTCAGGGAAACTGTTTTTT
TRBJ2-7 | . | . | TRBV19 | CASKDLNSYEQYF | TGTGCCAGTAAGGACCTCAACTCCTACGAGCAGTACTTC
TRBJ1-1 | . | . | TRBV2 | CASGQQGIHTEAFF | TGTGCCAGCGGGCAACAGGGCATTCACACTGAAGCTTTCTTT
TRBJ2-7 | few | . | TRBV11-2 | CASSPPGWTQQYF | TGTGCCAGCAGCCCCCCCGGGTGGACCCAGCAGTACTTC
TRBJ1-6 | . | . | TRBV2 | CASSVPKDGQSPLHF | TGTGCCAGCAGTGTACCTAAAGACGGCCAGTCACCCCTCCACTTT
TRBJ1-1 | . | . | TRBV18 | CASSGNTEAFF | TGTGCCAGCTCCGGGAACACTGAAGCTTTCTTT
TRBJ1-2 | once | TRBD1 | TRBV7-9 | CASRGAGTVNLGGYTF | TGTGCCAGCAGGGGCGCCGGGACAGTCAACTTGGGGGGCTACACCTTC
TRBJ1-5 | few | . | TRBV28 | CASSFSSDRPRVGNQPQHF | TGTGCCAGCAGTTTCTCCTCTGACAGGCCAAGGGTAGGCAATCAGCCCCAGCATTTT
TRBJ1-5 | . | . | TRBV28 | CASSSSGPQQPQHF | TGTGCCAGCAGTTCCTCGGGGCCACAACAGCCCCAGCATTTT
TRBJ1-1 | once | . | TRBV21-1 | CASSNLWVGDTEAFF | TGTGCCAGCAGCAATCTTTGGGTGGGGGACACTGAAGCTTTCTTT
TRBJ2-3 | . | . | TRBV7-2 | CASGRSYTDTQYF | TGTGCCAGCGGGAGATCCTACACAGATACGCAGTATTTT
TRBJ2-1 | . | . | TRBV7-3 | CASSTGTGEINEQFF | TGTGCCAGCAGCACCGGGACGGGGGAAATCAATGAGCAGTTCTTC